This TCR beta chain was obtained from a study of identical twins. TCRdb processed the 5' RACE reads anew with MiXCR; each CDR3 protein has one entry. The table records around 340,000 distinct CDR3 sequences, approximately 10% of them present only once. Study-wide findings and caveats: The study reached conclusions through statistical analysis that was cross-sectional, not following the same donors.

The CDR3 runs to 17 residues. V gave up 5 bases and J gave up 5 bases, with 22 bases separating them. Germline CDR1 SEHNR, CDR2 FQNEAQ (reference sequence). This clonotype appeared a few times. What it recognizes is unknown. The sequence came from a woman between 45 and 65 years old in good health. Sequenced input: naive T cells sorted from blood. The V and J genes are TRBV7-9 and TRBJ2-4; D unclear. The CDR3 sequence: CASSAESPPMSQNIQYF. CDR3 nucleotides: TGTGCCAGCAGCGCCGAGAGTCCACCCATGTCCCAAAACATTCAGTACTTC.